This entry describes one TCR beta chain. V gave up 3 bases and J gave up 2 bases; unmatched junction bases: 2. Germline values: CDR1 KGHSH, CDR2 LQKENI. The CDR3 runs to 15 residues. This record comes from a study of blood T cell repertoires in COVID-19. Turning to the study itself: Material from acute and convalescent COVID-19 was sourced from the United States, Italy and Spain. T cells, B-cell-depleted T cells, or PBMCs provided the cDNA or gDNA that served as material.

How the authors handled the data: The authors estimated nucleated cell counts from reference gene primer amplification. Clones were read by immunoSEQ multiplex PCR, and TCRdb kept only the in-frame ones, dropping some. For V, J and clone size, that table is used; D and trimming come from the DNA. The table has about 290,000 clones, 80% to 90% seen once. Sequencing was performed on peripheral blood. The chain links TRBV18 to TRBJ1-5; 9 nucleotides align to TRBD1. This clonotype was obtained from a woman aged 25 to 39 with active or convalescent COVID-19. This CDR3 is CASSPGTGRNQPQHF. DNA for the CDR3: TGTGCCAGCTCACCCGGGACAGGGCGCAATCAGCCCCAGCATTTT.